This record covers a single TCR beta chain. The antigen is not known. The beta constant-region primer was an equimolar mix of two oligonucleotides covering TRBC1 and TRBC2. Ligated cDNA was amplified by four rounds of PCR with nested alpha and beta constant-region primers and SP2. TCRdb recomputed calls from the UMI-ligation and nested PCR reads with MiXCR, one row per CDR3 protein. The sample shows under 150,000 distinct CDR3 sequences, more than 15% of them seen only once. The germline CDR1 and CDR2 sequences are MDHEN and SYDVKM. The CDR3 has 13 residues. J gave up 9 bases and V 9 bases, and 10 bases lay outside the gene matches. This specimen comes from a study of naive and memory T cell subsets. Broader study findings: Gini index rose across naive, CM, EM and EMRA in CD4 and CD8. Naive and memory repertoire findings lacked a ground truth for validation. Possibly reflecting memory cells re-expressing CD45RA, a few larger clonotypes occurred in naive repertoires, especially CD8.

Sequencing was done on a sample of naive CD8+ T cells from blood. This clonotype originated in a human donor in good health. V usage is TRBV28 and J usage is TRBJ2-1; 8 bases are a match to TRBD2. This CDR3 is CASARGGALEQFF. The CDR3 nucleotides are TGTGCCAGTGCCCGGGGGGGGGCACTTGAGCAGTTCTTC.